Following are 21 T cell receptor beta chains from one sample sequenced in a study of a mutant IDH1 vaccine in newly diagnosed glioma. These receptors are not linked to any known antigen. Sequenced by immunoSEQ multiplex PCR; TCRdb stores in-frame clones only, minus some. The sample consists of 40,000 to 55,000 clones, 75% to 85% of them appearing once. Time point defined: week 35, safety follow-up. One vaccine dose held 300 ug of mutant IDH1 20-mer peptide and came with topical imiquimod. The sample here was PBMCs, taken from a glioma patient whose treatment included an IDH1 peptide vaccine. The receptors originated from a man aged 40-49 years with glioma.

The CDR3 region has the DNA TGTGCCAGCAGCTTAGGCACAAACACTGAAGCTTTCTTT. Protein product: CASSLGTNTEAFF. V and J are TRBV13 and TRBJ1-1; D unresolved. CDR1 is PRHDT, CDR2 FYEKMQ, per germline (reference sequence). The length of the CDR3 is 13 residues. Trimming removed 0 bases from V and 2 bases from J, with 4 bases in between.

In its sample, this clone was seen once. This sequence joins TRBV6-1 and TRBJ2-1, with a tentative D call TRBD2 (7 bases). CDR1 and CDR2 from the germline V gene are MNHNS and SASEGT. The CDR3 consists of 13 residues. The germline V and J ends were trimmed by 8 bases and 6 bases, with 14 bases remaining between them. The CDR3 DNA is TGTGCCAGCCGCAGGGCGGGGGCCAATGAGCAGTTCTTC. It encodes CASRRAGANEQFF.

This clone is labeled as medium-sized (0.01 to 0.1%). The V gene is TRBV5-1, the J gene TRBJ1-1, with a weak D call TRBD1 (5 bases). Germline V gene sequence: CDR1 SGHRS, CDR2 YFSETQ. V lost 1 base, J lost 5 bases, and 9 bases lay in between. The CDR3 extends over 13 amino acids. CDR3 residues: CASSLRGATEAFF. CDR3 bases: TGCGCCAGCAGCTTGCGCGGGGCTACTGAAGCTTTCTTT.

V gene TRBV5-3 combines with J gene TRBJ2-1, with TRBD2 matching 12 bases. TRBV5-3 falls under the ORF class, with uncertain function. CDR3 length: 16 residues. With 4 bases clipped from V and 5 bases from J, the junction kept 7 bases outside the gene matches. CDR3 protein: CARSGLAGKPDNEQFF. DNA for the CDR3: TGTGCCAGAAGCGGACTAGCGGGAAAACCGGACAATGAGCAGTTCTTC.

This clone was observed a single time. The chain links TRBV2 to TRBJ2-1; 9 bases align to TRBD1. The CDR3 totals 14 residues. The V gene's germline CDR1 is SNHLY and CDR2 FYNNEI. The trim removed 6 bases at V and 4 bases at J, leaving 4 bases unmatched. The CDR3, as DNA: TGTGCCAGCAGAGGACAGGGGTTTTACAATGAGCAGTTCTTC. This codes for CASRGQGFYNEQFF.

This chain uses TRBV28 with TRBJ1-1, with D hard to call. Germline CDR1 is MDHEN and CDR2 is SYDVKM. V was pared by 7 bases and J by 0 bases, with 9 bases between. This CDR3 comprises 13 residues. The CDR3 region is CASKTDMNTEAFF. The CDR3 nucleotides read TGTGCCAGCAAAACAGACATGAACACTGAAGCTTTCTTT.

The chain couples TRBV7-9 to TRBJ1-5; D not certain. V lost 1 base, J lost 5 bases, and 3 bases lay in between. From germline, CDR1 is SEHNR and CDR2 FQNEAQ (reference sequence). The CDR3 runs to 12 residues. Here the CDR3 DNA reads TGTGCCAGCAGCTTAGAGCATCAGCCCCAGCATTTT. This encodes CASSLEHQPQHF.

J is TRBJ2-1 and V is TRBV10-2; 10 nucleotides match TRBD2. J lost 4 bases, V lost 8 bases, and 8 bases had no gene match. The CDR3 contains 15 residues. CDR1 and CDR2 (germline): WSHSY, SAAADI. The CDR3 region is CASARTSGPYNEQFF. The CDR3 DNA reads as TGCGCCAGCGCCCGGACTAGCGGCCCGTACAATGAGCAGTTCTTC.

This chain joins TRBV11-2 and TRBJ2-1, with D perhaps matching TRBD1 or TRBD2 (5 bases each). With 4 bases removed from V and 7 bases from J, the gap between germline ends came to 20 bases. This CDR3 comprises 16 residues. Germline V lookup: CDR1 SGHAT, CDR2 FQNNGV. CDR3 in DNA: TGTGCCAGCAGCTCCCTCGAGGGGAAGGAAGGGAATGAGCAGTTCTTC. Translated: CASSSLEGKEGNEQFF.

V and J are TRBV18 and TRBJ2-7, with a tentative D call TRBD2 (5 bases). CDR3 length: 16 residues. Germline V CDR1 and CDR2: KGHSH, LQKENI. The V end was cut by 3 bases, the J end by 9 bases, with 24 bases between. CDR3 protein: CASSPLEGSAGVGQYF. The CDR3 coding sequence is TGTGCCAGCTCACCCCTTGAGGGCAGCGCTGGGGTAGGGCAGTACTTC.

Here the CDR3 reads CASSLAEKKQFF. CDR3 DNA: TGTGCCAGCAGCTTAGCCGAAAAGAAGCAGTTCTTC. V is TRBV11-3 and J is TRBJ2-1; no firm D call. The CDR3 has 12 residues. Trimming removed 1 base at V and 11 bases at J, with 9 bases between. The V gene's germline CDR1 is SGHNT and CDR2 YENEEA.

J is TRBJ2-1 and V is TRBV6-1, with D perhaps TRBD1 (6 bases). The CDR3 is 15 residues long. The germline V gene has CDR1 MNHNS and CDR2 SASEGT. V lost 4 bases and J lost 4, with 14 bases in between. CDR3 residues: CASSGIWGPYNEQFF. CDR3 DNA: TGTGCCAGCAGTGGAATCTGGGGGCCTTACAATGAGCAGTTCTTC.

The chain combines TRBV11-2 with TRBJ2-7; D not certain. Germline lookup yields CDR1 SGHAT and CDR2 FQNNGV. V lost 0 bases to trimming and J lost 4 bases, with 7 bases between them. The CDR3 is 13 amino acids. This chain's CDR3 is CASSLEGFYEQYV. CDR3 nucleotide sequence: TGTGCCAGCAGCTTAGAGGGGTTTTACGAGCAGTACGTC.

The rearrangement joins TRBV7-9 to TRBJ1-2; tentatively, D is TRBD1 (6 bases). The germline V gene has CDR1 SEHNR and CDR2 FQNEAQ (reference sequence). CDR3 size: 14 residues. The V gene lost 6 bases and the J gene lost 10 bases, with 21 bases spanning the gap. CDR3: CASSPQSGGADYTF. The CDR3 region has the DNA TGTGCCAGCAGTCCCCAGTCGGGGGGCGCGGACTACACCTTC.

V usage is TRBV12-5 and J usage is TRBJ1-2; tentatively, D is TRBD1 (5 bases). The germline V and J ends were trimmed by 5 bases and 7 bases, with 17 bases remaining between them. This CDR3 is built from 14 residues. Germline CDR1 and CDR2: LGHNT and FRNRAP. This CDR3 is CASGLGGLGFGYTF. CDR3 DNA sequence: TGTGCTAGTGGTCTGGGGGGATTAGGGTTTGGCTACACCTTC.

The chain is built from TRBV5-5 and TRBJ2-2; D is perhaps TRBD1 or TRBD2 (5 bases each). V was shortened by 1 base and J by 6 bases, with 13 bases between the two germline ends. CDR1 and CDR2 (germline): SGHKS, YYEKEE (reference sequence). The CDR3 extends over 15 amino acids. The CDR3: CASSLLSGGSGELFF. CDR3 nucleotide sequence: TGTGCCAGCAGCTTGCTATCTGGGGGATCCGGGGAGCTGTTTTTT.

CDR3 nucleotides: TGTGCCTGGAGGGTAAAAGGAACATACGAGCAGTACGTC. Its protein is CAWRVKGTYEQYV. The chain has TRBV30 and TRBJ2-7; D remains ambiguous. Germline CDR1 is GTSNPN and CDR2 is SVGIG (reference sequence). Trimming left V 3 bases short and J 4 bases short, with 13 bases between. CDR3 length: 13 amino acids.

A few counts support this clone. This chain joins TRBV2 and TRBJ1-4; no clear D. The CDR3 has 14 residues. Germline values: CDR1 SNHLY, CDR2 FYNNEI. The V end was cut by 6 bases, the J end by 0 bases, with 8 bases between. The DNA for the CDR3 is TGTGCCAGCAGCCCACACGCAACTAATGAAAAACTGTTTTTT. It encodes CASSPHATNEKLFF.

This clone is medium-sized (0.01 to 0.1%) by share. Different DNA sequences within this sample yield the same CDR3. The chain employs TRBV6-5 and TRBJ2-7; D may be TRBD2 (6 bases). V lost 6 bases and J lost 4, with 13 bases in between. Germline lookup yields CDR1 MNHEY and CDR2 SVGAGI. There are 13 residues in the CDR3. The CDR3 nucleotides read TGTGCCAGCAGACTACGGGACTCTTACGAGCAGTACTTC. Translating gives CASRLRDSYEQYF.

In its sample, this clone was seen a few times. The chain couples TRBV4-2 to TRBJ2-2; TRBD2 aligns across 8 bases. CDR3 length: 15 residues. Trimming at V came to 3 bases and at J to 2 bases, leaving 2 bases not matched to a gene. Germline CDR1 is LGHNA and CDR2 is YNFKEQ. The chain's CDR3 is CASSQAGGNTGELFF. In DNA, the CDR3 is TGTGCCAGCAGCCAGGCGGGAGGAAACACCGGGGAGCTGTTTTTT.

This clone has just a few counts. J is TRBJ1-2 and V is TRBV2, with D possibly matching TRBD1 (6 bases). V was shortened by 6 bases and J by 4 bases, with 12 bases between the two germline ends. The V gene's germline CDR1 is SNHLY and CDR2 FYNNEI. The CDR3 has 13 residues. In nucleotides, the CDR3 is TGTGCCAGCAGAGGACAGACCAGCTATGGCTACACCTTC. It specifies CASRGQTSYGYTF.